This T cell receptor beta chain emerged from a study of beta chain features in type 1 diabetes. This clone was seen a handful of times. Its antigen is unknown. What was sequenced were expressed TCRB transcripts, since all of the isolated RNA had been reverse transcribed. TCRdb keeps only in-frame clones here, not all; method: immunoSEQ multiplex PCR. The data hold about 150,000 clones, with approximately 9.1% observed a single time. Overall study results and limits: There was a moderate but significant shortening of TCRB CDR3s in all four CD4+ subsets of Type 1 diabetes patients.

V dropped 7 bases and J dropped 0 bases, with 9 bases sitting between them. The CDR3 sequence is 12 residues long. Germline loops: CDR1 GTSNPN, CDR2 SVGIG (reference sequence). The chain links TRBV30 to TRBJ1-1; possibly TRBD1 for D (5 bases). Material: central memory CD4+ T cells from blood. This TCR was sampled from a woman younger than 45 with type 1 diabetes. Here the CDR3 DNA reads TGTGCCTCATCGACAGTGAACACTGAAGCTTTCTTT. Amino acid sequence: CASSTVNTEAFF.